This TCR beta chain was identified in a study of CD8 T cells in Susac syndrome (dated by TCRdb to about 2019). Concerning the study at large: Among the Susac syndrome patients who were sequenced, clinically active disease was present in six and clinical remission was observed in eight or nine. The clonality of the CD8+ T cell repertoire was compared across approximately twelve healthy donors, 14 Susac syndrome patients and roughly 15 multiple sclerosis patients. At blood withdrawal, Susac syndrome patients were therapy-naive, treated with corticosteroids (with IVIg additionally given to some), or treated with IVIg alone. Whether CD8+ T cell activation and differentiation in Susac syndrome was antigen driven was tested using repertoire sequencing. Paper-wide results and their limitations: The number of individuals in the TCR sequencing and HLA analysis was acknowledged as relatively small. Susac syndrome CD8+ repertoires showed clonal expansion, highest in CD8+ TEMRA cells and greater in clinically active than remitting patients. Looking at Susac-specific public clones, the researchers identified sixteen in the total CD8+ repertoire and several in the CD8+ TEMRA repertoire.

About this clonotype itself: Its antigen is not yet known. The sample holds no much larger clone one base away, and base qualities are not on file.

RNA was extracted using the RNeasy kit, and about 0.45 to 1 microgram was reverse transcribed with random hexamers. The immunoSEQ multiplex PCR assay, which covers 54 Vbeta and 13 Jbeta segments, was used to amplify TCR beta CDR3 regions. Bias from PCR amplification was corrected by using a synthetic template baseline for primer optimization and for computational correction. The paper's data handling went like this. Only productive sequences were kept, with reads annotated to V, D and J genes according to IMGT and analyzed in immunoSEQ Analyzer. Clonality was calculated as one minus the Shannon entropy normalized by log2 of the number of productive unique sequences. Public and private clones were assessed among the 100 most prevalent clones of each patient and control. Susac-specific clones were defined as absent from healthy and MS cohorts, 1052 published viral clones and other ImmuneACCESS disease sequences. TCRdb reran the public reads through fastp at Q25 and MiXCR, keeping productive beta chains. Each CDR3 protein gets just one entry, which takes the most common genes and DNA from the rows behind it. For this entry, the V and J calls and clone size follow TCRdb and not the study's own pipeline. The sample includes around 80,000 distinct CDR3 sequences, with about 93% observed a single time. The top ten hold more than 0.4% of the sample.

The V and J ends are trimmed by 8 bases and 4 bases, leaving 13 bases between them. Counted from cysteine to phenylalanine, this CDR3 has 13 amino acids. Only the CDR3 portion is preserved as DNA: 39 bases, with reading frame beginning at the first base. CDR1 SNHLY and CDR2 FYNNEI were looked up in the germline V gene. Peripheral blood CD8+ and CD4+ T cells from healthy donors, Susac syndrome patients and multiple sclerosis patients were profiled by high-throughput TCR beta sequencing. Susac syndrome patients met recently defined diagnostic criteria for definite or probable disease. Bulk CD8+ and CD4+ T cells were purified by magnetic negative isolation, whereas CD8+ TEMRA cells were enriched by FACS. Blood was collected in EDTA tubes and processed within 24 hours, with PBMCs isolated through density gradient centrifugation. PBMCs intended for TCR sequencing were cryopreserved in liquid nitrogen and were subsequently thawed in a 37 degrees C water bath. The sorted or isolated CD4+, CD8+ and CD8+ TEMRA cells reached a purity of at least 90%.

The receptor comes from a human donor with Susac syndrome. What was sequenced was CD8+ T cells from PBMCs. The chain is encoded by TRBV2 joined to TRBJ2-3; a tentative D call is TRBD1 (5 bases match). The CDR3 is CASQGVPPDTQYF. DNA sequence: TGTGCCAGCCAAGGGGTCCCACCAGATACGCAGTATTTT.